One sample yielded the 12 T cell receptor beta chains listed below, sequenced in a study of blood T cells in healthy people across ages. A J-beta primer mix and a sample-barcoded 5' primer were used in a second PCR of roughly 6 to 11 cycles. TCRdb reprocessed the 5' RACE reads with MiXCR, giving one entry per CDR3 protein. The profile shows about 680,000 distinct CDR3 sequences, around 48% of them singletons. Specimen: blood. The receptors were gathered from a woman in her fifties or sixties in good health.

The rearrangement uses TRBV29-1 and TRBJ2-4, with 9 nucleotides matching TRBD1. Germline CDR1 and CDR2: SQVTM and ANQGSEA. J gave up 3 bases and V 6 bases, and 6 bases lay outside the gene matches. There are 14 residues in the CDR3. DNA of the CDR3: TGCAGCGTGGCTACAGGGGGCGGCAAAAACATTCAGTACTTC. Translated: CSVATGGGKNIQYF.

V usage is TRBV6-5 and J usage is TRBJ2-7, with TRBD2 matching 7 bases. The germline CDR1 and CDR2 sequences are MNHEY and SVGAGI. V gave up 5 bases and J gave up 8 bases; unmatched junction bases: 9. The CDR3 consists of 13 residues. The DNA for the CDR3 is TGTGCCAGCAGTGCCGCCTGGGGGGGAAAGCAGTACTTC. It is translated as CASSAAWGGKQYF.

This clonotype occurred a few times. The CDR3 bases are TGTGCCAGCCTAGCGGAAATCACAGATACGCAGTATTTT. It specifies CASLAEITDTQYF. This rearrangement joins TRBV7-2 to TRBJ2-3; TRBD2 matches 7 bases. The CDR3 covers 13 residues. Germline CDR1 is SGHTA and CDR2 is FQGNSA. V was pared by 8 bases and J by 2 bases, with 4 bases of the junction left unmatched.

This clonotype was seen a handful of times. This rearrangement joins TRBV24-1 to TRBJ1-2, with TRBD1 matching 9 bases. This CDR3 is built from 15 residues. V dropped 4 bases and J dropped 5; count of bases not matched to a gene: 7. Germline V lookup: CDR1 KGHDR, CDR2 SFDVKD. CDR3 in amino acids: CATSETGTGRYGYTF. The CDR3 nucleotides are TGTGCCACCAGTGAAACCGGGACAGGGCGGTATGGCTACACCTTC.

This rearrangement joins TRBV25-1 to TRBJ2-3; D not resolved. V lost 7 bases to trimming and J lost 3 bases, with 11 bases between them. Germline V gene lookup returns CDR1 MGHDK and CDR2 SYGVNS. This CDR3 has 13 amino acids. The CDR3 DNA is TGTGCCAGCAAGAATGTAGGAACAGATACGCAGTATTTT. Protein product: CASKNVGTDTQYF.

V gene TRBV7-2 combines with J gene TRBJ2-7; the D is unclear. Between the trimmed V and J ends, which lost 2 bases and 1 base, there was a span of 21 bases. Per germline, CDR1 SGHTA and CDR2 FQGNSA. The CDR3 has 18 residues. CDR3 DNA: TGTGCCAGCAGCTTATCTCTACCGAGCCCGATAGGGTCCTACGAGCAGTACTTC. Its translation is CASSLSLPSPIGSYEQYF.

This clonotype was picked up a small number of times. At one boundary the junction diverges from the germline segment, which might be a read error. This chain links TRBV4-1 with TRBJ2-1; a possible D gene is TRBD1 (6 bases). The germline CDR1 and CDR2 sequences are MGHRA and YSYEKL. The CDR3 is 16 residues long. CDR3 amino acids: CASSQGPGAGLDEQFF. CDR3 bases: TGCGCCAGTAGCCAAGGGCCAGGGGCAGGTCTGGATGAGCAGTTCTTC.

The CDR3 nucleotides are TGTGCCAGCAGTAGACGACAGGGGGCGAATGAAAAACTGTTTTTT. Its translation is CASSRRQGANEKLFF. The J gene is TRBJ1-4, the V gene TRBV28; TRBD1 aligns across 10 bases. V gave up 5 bases and J gave up 5 bases; unmatched junction bases: 5. The CDR3 is 15 residues long. Germline assignment: CDR1 MDHEN and CDR2 SYDVKM.

The V gene is TRBV20-1, the J gene TRBJ2-5; 10 bases map to TRBD2. V lost 3 bases, J lost 5 bases, and 12 bases stayed unmatched. The length of the CDR3 is 16 residues. CDR1 DFQATT and CDR2 SNEGSKA come from the germline V gene (reference sequence). The DNA for the CDR3 is TGCAGTGCTAGTGTTGGGGTAGCGGGAGGAGTTGAGACCCAGTACTTC. It yields the protein CSASVGVAGGVETQYF.

V gene TRBV7-2 combines with J gene TRBJ2-7, with 13 bases matching TRBD2. The CDR3 totals 18 residues. The V gene end was trimmed by 4 bases and the J gene end by 2 bases; junction bases not matched to a gene: 11. Germline loops: CDR1 SGHTA, CDR2 FQGNSA. CDR3 nucleotide sequence: TGTGCCAGCAGCTCCCAAGGAACTAGCGGGAGGGCCGCCTACGAGCAGTACTTC. Its protein is CASSSQGTSGRAAYEQYF.

This rearrangement joins TRBV7-2 to TRBJ1-2; 7 positions match TRBD1. The V gene end was trimmed by 5 bases and the J gene end by 8 bases; junction bases not matched to a gene: 14. CDR1 is SGHTA, CDR2 FQGNSA, per germline. The CDR3 extends over 15 amino acids. CDR3 DNA: TGTGCCAGCAGCATGCTCGCAGGGGGAGCTGGAGGCTACACCTTC. It yields the protein CASSMLAGGAGGYTF.

This sequence joins TRBV30 and TRBJ2-3, with 8 bases matching TRBD2. Losses at the gene ends were 2 bases for V and 3 bases for J; bases not matched to a gene: 7. Germline V gene sequence: CDR1 GTSNPN, CDR2 SVGIG (reference sequence). The CDR3 covers 15 residues. CDR3 residues: CAWSLGGRTTDTQYF. The DNA of the CDR3 is TGTGCCTGGAGTTTGGGCGGGAGGACGACAGATACGCAGTATTTT.